This T cell receptor (beta chain) was identified during a study of T cell changes during pregnancy in multiple sclerosis. Trimming cost V 3 bases and J 2 bases, with 13 bases left between them. CDR3 size: 15 residues. Germline-derived CDR1 and CDR2 are SGHRS and YFSETQ. The repertoire was sequenced with immunoSEQ multiplex PCR; TCRdb's copy has only in-frame clones and lacks some. The sample carries approximately 25,000 clones, about 88% recorded once. The origin of this receptor is a female donor in good health, enrolled as a control in a pregnancy study. The material sequenced was CD4+ T cells from peripheral blood mononuclear cells, taken in the first trimester of pregnancy. The chain combines TRBV5-1 with TRBJ2-3; D possibly corresponds to TRBD2 (5 bases). CDR3 in amino acids: CASSSGLKDTDTQYF. CDR3 nucleotide sequence: TGCGCCAGCAGCTCCGGACTCAAAGACACAGATACGCAGTATTTT.